The next 14 T cell receptor beta chains were all read from a single sample in a study of TIL therapy for anti-PD-1-resistant metastatic lung cancer. This sample's time point: pre-treatment sample, taken before nivolumab and TIL therapy. Tumor tissue came from excised metastases, mostly pleural nodules or supraclavicular lymph nodes. Sequencing used immunoSEQ v3. TCRdb's copy holds only in-frame clones and misses some; the assay was immunoSEQ multiplex PCR. The sample includes 45,000 to 60,000 clones, 55% to 75% of them seen just once. Source: tumor tissue, taken at baseline. The receptors stem from a person aged 25 to 85 with non-small cell lung cancer.

V usage is TRBV2 and J usage is TRBJ2-2, with 10 bases lining up with TRBD1. V lost 6 bases to trimming and J lost 5 bases; unmatched junction nucleotides: 15. Germline V gives CDR1 SNHLY, CDR2 FYNNEI. The CDR3 consists of 18 residues. In nucleotides, the CDR3 is TGTGCCAGCAGCGTGAAAAGACCCGGGACAGGGGAGACCGGGGAGCTGTTTTTT. Amino acid sequence: CASSVKRPGTGETGELFF.

This clone was counted once. The chain links TRBV4-3 to TRBJ1-2, with TRBD1 as a possible D gene (5 bases). CDR1 and CDR2 from the germline V gene are LGHNA and YSLEER. Between the trimmed V and J ends, which lost 4 bases and 6 bases, there was a span of 6 bases. This CDR3 is built from 11 residues. CDR3 nucleotides: TGCGCCAGCAGCCCAGGGAATGGCTACACCTTC. Encoded protein: CASSPGNGYTF.

This chain connects TRBV29-1 to TRBJ1-2; a possible D gene is TRBD1 (6 bases). Trimming left V 5 bases short and J 8 bases short, with 18 bases between. The CDR3 covers 13 residues. Germline CDR1 reads SQVTM; CDR2 reads ANQGSEA. The CDR3 DNA is TGCAGCGTTCGGCCAGGGGCTATCTGGGGCTACACCTTC. Translating it yields CSVRPGAIWGYTF. The whole variable domain, remainder taken from reference TRBV29-1 and TRBJ1-2, is SAVISQKPSRDICQRGTSLTIQCQVDSQVTMMFWYRQQPGQSLTLIATANQGSEATYESGFVIDKFPISRPNLTFSTLTVSNMSPEDSSIYLCSVRPGAIWGYTFGSGTRLTVV.

The J gene is TRBJ1-1, the V gene TRBV7-9, with a tentative D call TRBD1 (6 bases). CDR1 and CDR2 (germline): SEHNR, FQNEAQ (reference sequence). CDR3 length equals 16 residues. The ends were cut back, 11 bases at V and 0 bases at J, with 22 bases in the middle. CDR3 DNA: TGTGCCGACAGGCCGGGGGGCCCGGGCTTGAACACTGAAGCTTTCTTT. Translating gives CADRPGGPGLNTEAFF.

As concerns this clone: This may arise from a read error, as a much more abundant clone is one base away. The gene calls are TRBV5-1 and TRBJ1-1; D remains ambiguous. Trimming pared 1 base from V and 1 base from J, leaving 2 bases between. The CDR3 length is 12 residues. CDR1 and CDR2 from the germline V gene are SGHRS and YFSETQ. The DNA of the CDR3 is TGCGCCAGCAGCTTGTGGAACACTGAAGCTTTCTTT. It is translated as CASSLWNTEAFF.

CDR3 sequence (DNA): TGTGCCAGCACCAACCACTTCCGGGACGGCACAGATACGCAGTATTTT. It translates to CASTNHFRDGTDTQYF. The chain employs TRBV27 and TRBJ2-3; D tentatively reads TRBD1 or TRBD2 (5 bases each). Germline V gene lookup returns CDR1 MNHEY and CDR2 SMNVEV (reference sequence). The germline V and J ends were trimmed by 7 bases and 1 base, with 18 bases remaining between them. The CDR3 totals 16 residues.

There are a few counts of this clone. This chain links TRBV28 with TRBJ1-5; no definite D call. The CDR3 is 17 residues long. Trimming cost V 5 bases and J 0 bases, with 17 bases left between them. Per germline, CDR1 MDHEN and CDR2 SYDVKM. CDR3 protein: CASSPPDSGYSNQPQHF. The CDR3 nucleotides are TGTGCCAGCAGTCCACCCGATTCCGGTTATAGCAATCAGCCCCAGCATTTT.

The V call is TRBV10-2, the J call TRBJ2-7; 7 nucleotides line up with TRBD1. After removal of 6 bases from V and 2 bases from J, the junction contained 4 bases not matched to a gene. The CDR3 totals 13 residues. In germline, CDR1 is WSHSY, CDR2 SAAADI. This CDR3 reads CASRTGWAYEQYF. In DNA, the CDR3 is TGCGCCAGCAGGACAGGGTGGGCCTACGAGCAGTACTTC.

This chain connects TRBV7-9 to TRBJ2-3, with D unresolved. Germline loops: CDR1 SEHNR, CDR2 FQNEAQ (reference sequence). The CDR3 is made up of 18 amino acids. Trimming removed 1 base from V and 2 bases from J, with 19 bases in between. The CDR3 region is CASSLVQRPLTPTDTQYF. CDR3 nucleotide sequence: TGTGCCAGCAGCTTAGTTCAACGGCCGTTAACCCCCACAGATACGCAGTATTTT.

The chain couples TRBV5-8 to TRBJ2-1, with 8 bases lining up with TRBD1. Per germline, CDR1 SGHTS and CDR2 YDEGEE. The ends lost 6 bases at V and 7 bases at J; junction bases unmatched: 12. This CDR3 is built from 15 residues. The CDR3 sequence: CASILTGGGNNEQFF. The CDR3 nucleotides read TGTGCCAGCATCCTAACAGGGGGAGGTAATAATGAGCAGTTCTTC.

The chain couples TRBV9 to TRBJ2-5, with 11 positions matching TRBD2. With V trimmed by 4 bases and J by 5 bases, 13 bases remained unmatched. The CDR3 is 17 residues long. Germline V gene sequence: CDR1 SGDLS, CDR2 YYNGEE. The chain's CDR3 is CASSFHTGTSGWETQYF. The CDR3 DNA reads as TGTGCCAGCAGCTTTCATACAGGGACTAGCGGTTGGGAGACCCAGTACTTC.

The table lists this clone with a few counts. V usage is TRBV5-5 and J usage is TRBJ1-5; tentatively, D is TRBD1 (5 bases). V was pared by 0 bases and J by 2 bases, with 15 bases between. This CDR3 comprises 17 residues. The germline V gene has CDR1 SGHKS and CDR2 YYEKEE (reference sequence). As DNA, the CDR3 is TGTGCCAGCAGCTTGGATTCGGGGGAAAGAGGCAATCAGCCCCAGCATTTT. It specifies CASSLDSGERGNQPQHF.

The genes are TRBV9 and TRBJ2-7; D unclear. The CDR3 length is 14 residues. Looked up from germline, CDR1 is SGDLS and CDR2 is YYNGEE. Trimming shortened V by 2 bases and J by 2 bases, and 11 bases separated the two germline ends. The CDR3 spells CASSVFADPYEQYF. DNA of the CDR3: TGTGCCAGCAGCGTTTTTGCGGACCCCTACGAGCAGTACTTC.

CDR3 residues: CASSLPGQDIGGYTF. The CDR3 nucleotides read TGTGCCAGCAGCTTACCGGGACAGGACATTGGAGGCTACACCTTC. The V and J genes are TRBV7-8 and TRBJ1-2, with 8 nucleotides matching TRBD1. The germline CDR1 and CDR2 sequences are SGHVS and FQNEAQ. J gave up 8 bases and V 2 bases, and 10 bases lay outside the gene matches. There are 15 residues in the CDR3.